This T cell receptor beta chain was retrieved from a study of T cells expressing NK-cell markers. Study-level points and caveats: These clonotypes, the leaders elsewhere, also led the CD3+CD56-NKG2C+ fraction in a few donors.

Of note for this clonotype: The antigen is undetermined.

Germline CDR1 reads MGHRA; CDR2 reads YSYEKL. This CDR3 spans 16 amino acids. Researchers built TCR beta cDNA using 5'RACE template switching with UMIs. Each CDR3 protein gets one entry in TCRdb, which reprocessed the 5' RACE reads and gives no DNA. The clone table shows over 350,000 distinct CDR3 sequences, with the ten largest holding over 8.5%. Material for sequencing was blood T cells: a sorted CD56 or NKG2C T cell subset, CD4+ or CD8+ T cells, or bulk PBMC T cells (not recorded which). The sequence was collected from a woman aged 50 to 60 in good health. V gene TRBV4-1 combines with J gene TRBJ2-3; TCRdb reports TRBD1, a call that lacks DNA to check it against. The CDR3 region is CASSPTQARGRDTQYF.